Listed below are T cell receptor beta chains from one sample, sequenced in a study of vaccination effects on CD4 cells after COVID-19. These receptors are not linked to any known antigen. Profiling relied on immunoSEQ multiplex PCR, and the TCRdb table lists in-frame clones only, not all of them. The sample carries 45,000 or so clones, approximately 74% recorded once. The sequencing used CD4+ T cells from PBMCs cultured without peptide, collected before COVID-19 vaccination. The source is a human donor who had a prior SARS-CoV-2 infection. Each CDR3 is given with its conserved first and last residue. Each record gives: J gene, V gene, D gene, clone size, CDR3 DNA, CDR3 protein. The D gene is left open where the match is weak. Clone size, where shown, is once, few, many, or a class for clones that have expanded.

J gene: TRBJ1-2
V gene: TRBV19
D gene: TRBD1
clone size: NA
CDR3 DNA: TGTGCCAGTAGTATTTCGGGACAGGGAGCCTATGGCTACACCTTC
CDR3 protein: CASSISGQGAYGYTF

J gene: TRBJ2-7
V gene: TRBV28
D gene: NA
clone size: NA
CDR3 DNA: TGTGCCAGCAGTTTCTTGGGAGTTGGGTACGAGCAGTACTTC
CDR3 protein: CASSFLGVGYEQYF

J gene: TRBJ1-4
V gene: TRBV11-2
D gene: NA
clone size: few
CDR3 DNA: TGTGCCAGCAGCCTCCCTGGTTTAGGGATTAATGAAAAACTGTTTTTT
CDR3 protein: CASSLPGLGINEKLFF

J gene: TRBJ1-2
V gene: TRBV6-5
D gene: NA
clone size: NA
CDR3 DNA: TGTGCCAGCAGTCCCCCTTTCGGGCATGGCTACACCTTC
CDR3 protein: CASSPPFGHGYTF

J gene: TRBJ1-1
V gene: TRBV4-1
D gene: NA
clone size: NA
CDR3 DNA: TGCGCCAGCAGCCCAACGGACAGTCGACGCACTGAAGCTTTCTTT
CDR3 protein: CASSPTDSRRTEAFF

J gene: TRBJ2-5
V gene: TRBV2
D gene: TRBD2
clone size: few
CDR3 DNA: TGTGCCAGCAGTGCGACTAGCGGGAGAGGGGAGACCCAGTACTTC
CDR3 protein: CASSATSGRGETQYF

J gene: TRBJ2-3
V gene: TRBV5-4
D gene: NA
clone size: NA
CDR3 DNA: TGTGCCAGCAGCTTGGTGGCAGATAGCACAGATACGCAGTATTTT
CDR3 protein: CASSLVADSTDTQYF

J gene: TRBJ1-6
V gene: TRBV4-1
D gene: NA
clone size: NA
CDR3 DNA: TGCGCCAGCAGCCAAGTTTATCGGGTATCACCCCTCCACTTT
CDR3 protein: CASSQVYRVSPLHF

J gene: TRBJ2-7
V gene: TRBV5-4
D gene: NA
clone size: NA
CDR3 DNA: TGTGCCAGCAGCTTTCTCCCGCGGTCCTACGAGCAGTACTTC
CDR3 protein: CASSFLPRSYEQYF

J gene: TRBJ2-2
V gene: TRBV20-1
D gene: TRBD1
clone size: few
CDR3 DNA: TGCAGTGCTACTGACAGGGGGCGGACCGGGGAGCTGTTTTTT
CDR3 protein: CSATDRGRTGELFF

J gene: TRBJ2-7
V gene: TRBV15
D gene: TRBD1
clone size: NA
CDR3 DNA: TGTGCCACCAGCAGAGATATGGACAGGTCCTACGAGCAGTACTTC
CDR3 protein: CATSRDMDRSYEQYF

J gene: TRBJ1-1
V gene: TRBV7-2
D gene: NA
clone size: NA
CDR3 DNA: TGTGCCAGCAGCTTAGTTACGGGGAGGGGAGCTTTCTTT
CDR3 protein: CASSLVTGRGAFF

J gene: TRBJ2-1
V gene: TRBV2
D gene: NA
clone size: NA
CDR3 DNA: TGTGCCAGCAGTGATGACTGGAGCTCCTACAATGAGCAGTTCTTC
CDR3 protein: CASSDDWSSYNEQFF

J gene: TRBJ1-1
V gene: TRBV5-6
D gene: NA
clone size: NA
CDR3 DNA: TGTGCCAGCAGCTTGTACGGTCGGGTTCGGGACACTGAAGCTTTCTTT
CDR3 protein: CASSLYGRVRDTEAFF

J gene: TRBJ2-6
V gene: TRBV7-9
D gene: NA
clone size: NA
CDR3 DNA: TGTGCCAGCAGCCGACAGGTCGACTCTGGGGCCAACGTCCTGACTTTC
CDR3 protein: CASSRQVDSGANVLTF

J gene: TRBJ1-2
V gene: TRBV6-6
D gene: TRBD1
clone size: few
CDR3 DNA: TGTGCCAGCAGCGACAGGGGAAAGGGACAAAATGGCTACACCTTC
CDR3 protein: CASSDRGKGQNGYTF

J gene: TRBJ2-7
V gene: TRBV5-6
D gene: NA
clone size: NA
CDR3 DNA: TGTGCCAGCAGCTTTAGGCCCTACGAGCAGTACTTC
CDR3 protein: CASSFRPYEQYF

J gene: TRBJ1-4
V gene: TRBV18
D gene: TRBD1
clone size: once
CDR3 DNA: TGTGCCAGCTCACCGGACAGGGAGAATGAAAAACTGTTTTTT
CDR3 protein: CASSPDRENEKLFF

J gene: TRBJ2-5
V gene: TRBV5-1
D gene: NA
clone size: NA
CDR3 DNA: TGCGCCAGCAGCCCGGACACCGGTGTTGGGAAGACCCAGTACTTC
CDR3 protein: CASSPDTGVGKTQYF

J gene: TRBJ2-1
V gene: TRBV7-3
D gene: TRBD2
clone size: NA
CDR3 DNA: TGTGCCAGCACCTCCCACCGGGGGGATGAGCAGTTCTTC
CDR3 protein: CASTSHRGDEQFF

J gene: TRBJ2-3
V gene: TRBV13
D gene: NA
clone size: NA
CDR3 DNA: TGTGCCAGCAGCAGAAAGGGGACAGATACGCAGTATTTT
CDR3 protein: CASSRKGTDTQYF

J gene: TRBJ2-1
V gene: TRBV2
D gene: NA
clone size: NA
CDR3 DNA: TGTGCCAGCAGTGCCGCGTGGGGGCAGTTCTTC
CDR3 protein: CASSAAWGQFF

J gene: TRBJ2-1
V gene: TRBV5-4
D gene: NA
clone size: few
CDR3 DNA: TGTGCCAGCAGCTTGTGGGGCAGGGTGGACAATGAGCAGTTCTTC
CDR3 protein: CASSLWGRVDNEQFF

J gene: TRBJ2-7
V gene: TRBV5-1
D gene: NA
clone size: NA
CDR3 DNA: TGCGCCAGCAGCTTGGGACAGGAGGGCGAGCAGTACTTC
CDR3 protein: CASSLGQEGEQYF

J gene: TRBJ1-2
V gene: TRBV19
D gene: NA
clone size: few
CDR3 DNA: TGTGCCAGTAGTATCGTAGACGGCTATGGCTACACCTTC
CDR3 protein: CASSIVDGYGYTF

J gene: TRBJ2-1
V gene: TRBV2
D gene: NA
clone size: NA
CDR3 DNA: TGTGCCAGCCTCACCGGGACTGAGCAGTTCTTC
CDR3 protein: CASLTGTEQFF

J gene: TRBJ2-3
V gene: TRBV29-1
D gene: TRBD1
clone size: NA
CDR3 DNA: TGCAGCGCACACAGATATCGGACAGGCGCAGATACGCAGTATTTT
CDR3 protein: CSAHRYRTGADTQYF

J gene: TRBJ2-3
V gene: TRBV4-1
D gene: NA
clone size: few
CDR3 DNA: TGCGCCAGCAGCCGAGGGGGGGAGGGGGATACGCAGTATTTT
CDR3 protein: CASSRGGEGDTQYF

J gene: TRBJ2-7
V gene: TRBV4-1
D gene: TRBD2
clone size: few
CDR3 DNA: TGCGCCAGCAGCCGGTTTCTAGCGGGGAACTACGAGCAGTACTTC
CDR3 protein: CASSRFLAGNYEQYF